This T cell receptor beta chain is from a study of CD8+ T cells in alopecia areata. Turning to the study itself: Patients in the study were on tofacitinib for 6 to 18 months, then off it for 6 months.

Looked up from germline, CDR1 is GTSNPN and CDR2 is SVGIG (reference sequence). This CDR3 is built from 12 residues. Sample treatment: oral pan-JAK inhibitor, 5-10 mg twice daily. PBMC-derived CD4+ and CD8+ T cells were sorted. RNA was isolated and reverse transcribed to cDNA, the sequencing template. Clones were read by immunoSEQ multiplex PCR, and TCRdb kept only the in-frame ones, dropping some. The table shows about 140,000 clones, with 82% occurring only once. This chain uses TRBV30 with TRBJ1-2, with 9 bases fitting TRBD1. This receptor was obtained from a human donor with alopecia areata. The material was CD8+ T cells sorted from blood, obtained at week 4, from a patient treated with tofacitinib. The DNA of the CDR3 is TGTGCGGAGGGACAGGGACCACTTGGCTACACCTTC. It encodes CAEGQGPLGYTF.